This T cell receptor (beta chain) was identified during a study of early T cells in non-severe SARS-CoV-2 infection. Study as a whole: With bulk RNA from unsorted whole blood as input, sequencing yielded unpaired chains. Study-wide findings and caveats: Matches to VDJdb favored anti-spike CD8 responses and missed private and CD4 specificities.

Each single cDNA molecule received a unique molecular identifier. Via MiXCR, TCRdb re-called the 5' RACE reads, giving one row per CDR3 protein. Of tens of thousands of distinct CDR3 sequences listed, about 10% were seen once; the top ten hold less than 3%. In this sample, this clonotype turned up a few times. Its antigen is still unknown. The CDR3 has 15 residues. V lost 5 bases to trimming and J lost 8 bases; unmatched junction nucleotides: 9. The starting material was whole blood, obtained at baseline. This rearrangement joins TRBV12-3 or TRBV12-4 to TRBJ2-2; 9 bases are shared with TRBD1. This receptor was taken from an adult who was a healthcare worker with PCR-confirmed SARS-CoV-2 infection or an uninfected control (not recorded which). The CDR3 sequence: CASSPTGTGRGELFF. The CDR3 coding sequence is TGTGCCAGCAGTCCCACCGGGACAGGGAGAGGGGAGCTGTTTTTT.